This TCR beta chain originates from a study of cytomegalovirus exposure and HLA in healthy donors. Points from the study as a whole: It has been reported that TCR beta sequences accurately predicted the HLA-A and HLA-B alleles of most subjects. Researchers catalogued 150 or so TCR beta chains as cytomegalovirus-associated. Association of a missense DCLRE1C variant with TCR beta V- and J-gene trimming was reported in a later analysis.

Remarks on this clone: Its antigen is still unknown.

Germline V CDR1 and CDR2: SGHTA, FQGNSA. Losses at the gene ends were 5 bases for V and 7 bases for J; bases not matched to a gene: 5. CDR3 size: 14 residues. The PCR employed 60 Vbeta primers together with 13 Jbeta primers. Sequencing was performed with immunoSEQ multiplex PCR; in TCRdb, only in-frame clones are kept and a portion is missing. Seen here are about 72,000 clones, approximately 75% observed once, and the top ten hold about 7%. The source material was PBMCs. This sequence originates from a human donor in good health. V gene TRBV7-2 combines with J gene TRBJ1-4, with 9 bases identical to TRBD1. CDR3 region: CASSAGTGIEKLFF. The CDR3 DNA reads TGTGCCAGCAGCGCCGGGACAGGGATTGAAAAACTGTTTTTT.